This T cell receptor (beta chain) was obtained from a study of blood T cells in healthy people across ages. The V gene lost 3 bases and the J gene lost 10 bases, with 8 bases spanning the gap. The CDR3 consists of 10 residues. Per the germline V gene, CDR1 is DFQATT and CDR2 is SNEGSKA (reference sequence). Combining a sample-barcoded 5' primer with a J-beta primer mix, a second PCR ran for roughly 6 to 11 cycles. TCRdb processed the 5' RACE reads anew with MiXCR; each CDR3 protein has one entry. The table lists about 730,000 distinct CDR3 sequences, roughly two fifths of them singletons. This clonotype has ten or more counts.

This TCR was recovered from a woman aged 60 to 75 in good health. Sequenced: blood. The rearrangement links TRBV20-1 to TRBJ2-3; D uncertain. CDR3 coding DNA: TGCAGTGCTAGTCTAGTAGCGCAGTATTTT. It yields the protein CSASLVAQYF.